The 15 T cell receptor beta chains reported below all come from one sample, sequenced in a study of T cell responses to AZD1222 COVID-19 vaccine. Using immunoSEQ multiplex PCR, the repertoire was profiled, and TCRdb retains in-frame clones only, with some absent. The table includes around 130,000 clones, 86% detected once. The specimen comprised peripheral blood, sampled on day 0 of AZD1222 vaccination. The receptors were gathered from an adult in good health.

V gene TRBV5-1 combines with J gene TRBJ2-7, with 7 bases lining up with TRBD1. Germline-derived CDR1 and CDR2 are SGHRS and YFSETQ. CDR3 length: 14 amino acids. Unmatched junction bases numbered 7, after V lost 4 bases and J lost 3 bases. The CDR3 bases are TGCGCCAGCAGCCCGGACAGGACGGACTACGAGCAGTACTTC. Its translation is CASSPDRTDYEQYF.

Here the CDR3 reads CSGGGVQDTQYF. The DNA of the CDR3 is TGCAGCGGCGGAGGGGTTCAAGATACGCAGTATTTT. This chain joins TRBV29-1 and TRBJ2-3; TRBD2 might be the D (6 bases). CDR3 length: 12 residues. Per the germline V gene, CDR1 is SQVTM and CDR2 is ANQGSEA. V lost 7 bases to trimming and J lost 5 bases, with 13 bases between them.

The rearrangement uses TRBV27 and TRBJ2-3; D gene ambiguous. The CDR3 sequence is 14 residues long. V shed 5 bases and J shed 0 bases, with 9 bases lying between them. The germline V gene encodes CDR1 MNHEY and CDR2 SMNVEV (reference sequence). CDR3 in DNA: TGTGCCAGCAGTATACAAACTAGCACAGATACGCAGTATTTT. Amino acid sequence: CASSIQTSTDTQYF.

The chain carries TRBV23-1 and TRBJ1-5, with 8 positions matching TRBD1. TRBV23-1 carries the ORF label, with uncertain function. V trimming: 7 bases; J trimming: 4 bases; junction bases outside the gene matches: 6. CDR3 length: 14 amino acids. CDR3 DNA sequence: TGCGCCAGCAACAAAGGACAGGGAAATCAGCCCCAGCATTTT. Its translation is CASNKGQGNQPQHF.

The chain carries TRBV4-1 and TRBJ2-3; 14 positions agree with TRBD2. CDR3 size: 20 residues. Germline V gene sequence: CDR1 MGHRA, CDR2 YSYEKL. V was clipped by 2 bases and J by 0 bases; unmatched bases: 10. CDR3 region: CASSQPGLAGAKSSTDTQYF. For the CDR3, the DNA is TGCGCCAGCAGCCAACCGGGACTAGCGGGAGCGAAGTCTAGCACAGATACGCAGTATTTT.

The V call is TRBV5-4, the J call TRBJ2-3; tentatively, D is TRBD2 (5 bases). The ends were cut back, 4 bases at V and 0 bases at J, with 15 bases in the middle. This CDR3 is 16 amino acids long. Germline assignment: CDR1 SGHNT and CDR2 YYREEE (reference sequence). The CDR3 bases are TGTGCCAGCAGCAAGCCGGACTCCTATAGCACAGATACGCAGTATTTT. Translated, it gives CASSKPDSYSTDTQYF.

This clone was observed once. The J gene is TRBJ1-1, the V gene TRBV7-3; D gene unclear. This CDR3 region has 13 residues. The V end was cut by 4 bases, the J end by 5 bases, with 11 bases between. Germline-derived CDR1 and CDR2 are SGHTA and FQGTGA. CDR3 residues: CASSSQAWTEAFF. The CDR3 bases are TGTGCCAGCAGCTCCCAGGCGTGGACTGAAGCTTTCTTT.

This chain uses TRBV2 with TRBJ1-1; D is unclear. This CDR3 is 12 amino acids long. V was clipped by 7 bases and J by 6 bases, with 12 bases between them. The germline V gene encodes CDR1 SNHLY and CDR2 FYNNEI. The DNA for the CDR3 is TGTGCCAGCACAAAGGACGGGGCTGAAGCTTTCTTT. Translation gives CASTKDGAEAFF.

The V and J genes are TRBV2 and TRBJ1-3; no firm D call. V lost 2 bases, J lost 4 bases, and 15 bases lay in between. CDR1 and CDR2 from the germline V gene are SNHLY and FYNNEI. The CDR3 has 16 residues. CDR3 loop: CASSEQAGVRGNTIYF. The CDR3 DNA reads TGTGCCAGCAGTGAACAGGCCGGGGTCCGCGGAAACACCATATATTTT.

The chain combines TRBV10-3 with TRBJ2-1; D possibly matches TRBD1 or TRBD2 (5 bases each). The V gene's germline CDR1 is ENHRY and CDR2 SYGVKD. V lost 2 bases, J lost 10 bases, and 12 bases lay in between. The CDR3 has 13 amino acids. The CDR3 is CAISEESGGEQFF. The CDR3, as DNA: TGTGCCATCAGTGAGGAATCTGGGGGAGAGCAGTTCTTC.

This clone showed up just once. This rearrangement joins TRBV5-4 to TRBJ2-5, with TRBD2 matching over 7 bases. The germline V gene has CDR1 SGHNT and CDR2 YYREEE (reference sequence). V trimming: 4 bases; J trimming: 0 bases; junction bases outside the gene matches: 3. The CDR3 runs 14 residues. CDR3 nucleotides: TGTGCCAGCAGCAGGCTAGCGGACCAAGAGACCCAGTACTTC. Translation gives CASSRLADQETQYF.

This clone was recorded only once. V usage is TRBV19 and J usage is TRBJ1-6, with a weak D call TRBD1 (6 bases). Trimming cost V 9 bases and J 7 bases, with 7 bases left between them. Per the germline V gene, CDR1 is LNHDA and CDR2 is SQIVND (reference sequence). CDR3 length: 11 amino acids. The CDR3 bases are TGTGCCAGCCAGGGGAATTCACCCCTCCACTTT. Its protein is CASQGNSPLHF.

The chain employs TRBV2 and TRBJ1-6; unclear D gene. The V end lost 2 bases, the J end lost 6 bases, and 14 bases lay between the germline ends. CDR3 length: 16 amino acids. Looked up from germline, CDR1 is SNHLY and CDR2 is FYNNEI. The DNA for the CDR3 is TGTGCCAGCAGTGAACGGAGCGGAAGATTTAATTCACCCCTCCACTTT. Its protein product is CASSERSGRFNSPLHF. Together with reference TRBV2 and TRBJ1-6, the CDR3 gives the full variable domain: EPEVTQTPSHQVTQMGQEVILRCVPISNHLYFYWYRQILGQKVEFLVSFYNNEISEKSEIFDDQFSVERPDGSNFTLKIRSTKLEDSAMYFCASSERSGRFNSPLHFGNGTRLTVT.

This clone was detected a few times. The J gene is TRBJ1-1, the V gene TRBV11-2; 7 nucleotides line up with TRBD1. The J segment lost 4 bases and the V segment lost 1 base, leaving 3 bases of the junction unmatched. CDR1 and CDR2 from the germline V gene are SGHAT and FQNNGV. The CDR3 extends over 14 amino acids. CDR3 bases: TGTGCCAGCAGCTTAGTCCAGGGGGGCACTGAAGCTTTCTTT. It specifies CASSLVQGGTEAFF.

The chain has TRBV6-1 and TRBJ1-2, with 11 bases aligning to TRBD1. The ends lost 3 bases at V and 8 bases at J; junction bases unmatched: 5. The germline CDR1 and CDR2 sequences are MNHNS and SASEGT. The CDR3 covers 14 residues. The CDR3 protein is CASSDGQGARGYTF. The DNA of the CDR3 is TGTGCCAGCAGTGACGGACAGGGGGCGAGGGGCTACACCTTC.